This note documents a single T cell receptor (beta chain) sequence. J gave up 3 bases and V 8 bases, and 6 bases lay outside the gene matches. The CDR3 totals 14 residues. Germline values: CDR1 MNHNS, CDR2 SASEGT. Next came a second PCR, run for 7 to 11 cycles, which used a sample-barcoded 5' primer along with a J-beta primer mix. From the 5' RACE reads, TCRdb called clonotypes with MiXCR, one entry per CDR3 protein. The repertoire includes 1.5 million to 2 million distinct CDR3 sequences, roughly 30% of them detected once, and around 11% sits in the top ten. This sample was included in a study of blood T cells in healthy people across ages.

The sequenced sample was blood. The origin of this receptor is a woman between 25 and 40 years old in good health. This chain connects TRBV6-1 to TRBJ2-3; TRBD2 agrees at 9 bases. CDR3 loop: CASASGEGTDTQYF. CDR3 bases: TGTGCCAGCGCTAGCGGGGAGGGAACAGATACGCAGTATTTT.